Sequencing of this TCR beta chain was carried out in a study of T cells in women clearing cervical HPV infection. Background on the study: Controls were women whose single incident HPV16 infection cleared within 12 months without precancer or cancer. Study-level results: Repertoire richness, not evenness, was significantly elevated in CIN3+ cases versus controls. Each sample's T-cell count was unknown, possibly confounding richness.

Concerning this clone: Its antigen is unknown.

Measured with immunoSEQ multiplex PCR; TCRdb has only the in-frame clones, and not every one. The listing contains 36,000 or so clones. This TCR was sampled from a woman aged 18 to 75 with a cervical HPV16 infection that either progressed to CIN3+ or cleared (not recorded which). Sequencing was performed on blood buffy coat.

The CDR3 sequence is CASSDRGNSGANVLFF. CDR3 bases read: TGTGCCAGTAGTGACAGGGGGAACAGTGGGGCCAACGTA. The V and J genes are TRBV19 and TRBJ1-4; 9 bases map to TRBD1. Read data end 3 residues before the CDR3 end; the end is taken from the germline J gene. Germline-derived CDR1 and CDR2 are LNHDA and SQIVND (reference sequence). The CDR3 consists of 16 residues.